One sample yielded the 30 T cell receptor beta chains listed below, sequenced in a study of shared clonotypes between healthy human individuals (dated by TCRdb to about 2020). The method behind the library was the immunoSEQ multiplex PCR assay. The clones in this table, taken by TCRdb from immuneACCESS, are in-frame only. Not every clone is retained; where verified, under half of the shortfall comes from an unresolved V gene, and the cause of the rest is unknown. For this sample there are about 2.4 million clones; over 85% appear just once. The ten top clones hold approximately 0.37% of the sample. Sequencing input: naive CD4+ T cells from PBMCs. Explained via the paper, the cell subset or site label denotes: CD45RA+ positively selected. These receptors were obtained from a man aged 18 to 30 in good health. Some clones in this sample may be carry-over from other donors' samples.

Remarks on this clone: Other DNA sequences from this sample encode an identical CDR3 as well. The gene calls are TRBV18 and TRBJ1-1; D call uncertain. The germline V gene encodes CDR1 KGHSH and CDR2 LQKENI. The V gene lost 2 bases and the J gene lost 3 bases, with 7 bases spanning the gap. This CDR3 has 13 amino acids. CDR3 in DNA: TGTGCCAGCTCACCATTGGCGGACACTGAAGCTTTCTTT. As protein: CASSPLADTEAFF.

In DNA form, the CDR3 reads TGTGCCAGCAGTCCAAGGGGGGGGCGAGCGTCCTACAATGAGCAGTTCTTC. This gives the protein CASSPRGGRASYNEQFF. The rearrangement joins TRBV27 to TRBJ2-1, with a weak D call TRBD2 (7 bases). The germline V and J ends were trimmed by 5 bases and 1 base, with 18 bases remaining between them. CDR3 length: 17 amino acids. CDR1 and CDR2 from the germline V gene are MNHEY and SMNVEV (reference sequence).

The chain has TRBV6-5 and TRBJ1-5; D is ambiguous. Trimming stripped 4 bases from V and 6 bases from J, with 10 bases between. The CDR3 length is 13 residues. Germline V gene data show CDR1 as MNHEY and CDR2 as SVGAGI. The CDR3 DNA is TGTGCCAGCAGTTCTCCTCGAAGTCAGCCCCAGCATTTT. Its translation is CASSSPRSQPQHF.

The rearrangement joins TRBV28 to TRBJ2-3, with D perhaps matching TRBD2 (5 bases). Per germline, CDR1 MDHEN and CDR2 SYDVKM. CDR3 size: 14 residues. Trimming pared 5 bases from V and 6 bases from J, leaving 15 bases between. This chain's CDR3 is CASSGGVLGDTQYF. CDR3 nucleotides: TGTGCCAGCAGTGGAGGTGTTCTGGGGGATACGCAGTATTTT.

This clone was recorded only once. The chain is built from TRBV7-8 and TRBJ2-7, with D unresolved. The ends were cut back, 2 bases at V and 1 base at J, with 12 bases in the middle. Germline CDR1 and CDR2: SGHVS and FQNEAQ. The length of the CDR3 is 15 residues. CDR3 loop: CASSLSGGLSYEQYF. Here the CDR3 DNA reads TGTGCCAGCAGCTTATCGGGCGGCTTATCCTACGAGCAGTACTTC.

The chain uses TRBV18 and TRBJ2-3, with D perhaps TRBD2 (5 bases). This CDR3 has 13 residues. Germline CDR1 KGHSH, CDR2 LQKENI. The V end lost 3 bases, the J end lost 10 bases, and 14 bases lay between the germline ends. CDR3 in amino acids: CASSPDVLDPQYF. The CDR3 bases are TGTGCCAGCTCACCCGATGTACTAGACCCGCAGTATTTT. Based on the CDR3 plus reference TRBV18 and TRBJ2-3, the full variable domain is NAGVMQNPRHLVRRRGQEARLRCSPMKGHSHVYWYRQLPEEGLKFMVYLQKENIIDESGMPKERFSAEFPKEGPSILRIQQVVRGDSAAYFCASSPDVLDPQYFGPGTRLTVL.

CDR3 residues: CASSLRQANSYNEQFF. The CDR3 nucleotides are TGCGCCAGCAGCTTGAGGCAGGCGAACTCCTACAATGAGCAGTTCTTC. The J gene is TRBJ2-1, the V gene TRBV5-1; D uncertain. The germline CDR1 and CDR2 sequences are SGHRS and YFSETQ. V was trimmed by 1 base and J by 0 bases, leaving 11 bases between them. CDR3 length: 16 residues.

This sequence joins TRBV13 and TRBJ2-7; D is possibly TRBD2 (6 bases). From germline, CDR1 is PRHDT and CDR2 FYEKMQ (reference sequence). This CDR3 is built from 16 residues. V lost 5 bases, J lost 1 base, and 18 bases lay in between. The CDR3 protein is CASSVRPGDRSYEQYF. In nucleotides, the CDR3 is TGTGCCAGCAGCGTTCGTCCGGGGGACCGGTCCTACGAGCAGTACTTC.

This sequence joins TRBV6-1 and TRBJ2-7; the match to TRBD2 covers 7 bases. The CDR3 has 15 amino acids. Losses at the gene ends were 10 bases for V and 3 bases for J; bases not matched to a gene: 15. Per germline, CDR1 MNHNS and CDR2 SASEGT. The chain's CDR3 is CATRPSGGSLYEQYF. The CDR3 DNA reads TGTGCCACTCGCCCCTCAGGCGGGAGCCTCTACGAGCAGTACTTC.

Concerning this clone: The sample carries other DNA sequences with the same CDR3. The genes are TRBV5-6 and TRBJ1-2; no firm D call. Germline V gives CDR1 SGHDT, CDR2 YYEEEE. The CDR3 spans 11 residues. V lost 5 bases, J lost 0 bases, and 2 bases lay in between. The CDR3 spells CASSANYGYTF. DNA for the CDR3: TGTGCCAGCAGTGCTAACTATGGCTACACCTTC.

The V and J genes are TRBV7-2 and TRBJ1-2; 7 positions match TRBD1. V lost 3 bases and J lost 4; bases outside the gene matches: 5. CDR3 length: 14 amino acids. CDR1 and CDR2 from the germline V gene are SGHTA and FQGNSA. CDR3 nucleotides: TGTGCCAGCAGCTTCAACAGGGGAGGCTATGGCTACACCTTC. Translated, it gives CASSFNRGGYGYTF.

The gene calls are TRBV30 and TRBJ2-5, with TRBD2 matching over 10 bases. Germline-derived CDR1 and CDR2 are GTSNPN and SVGIG (reference sequence). The J segment lost 5 bases and the V segment lost 4 bases, leaving 7 bases of the junction unmatched. This CDR3 comprises 14 residues. The CDR3 bases are TGTGCCTGGAAGGCTAGCGGGAGCTTGGAGACCCAGTACTTC. It codes for CAWKASGSLETQYF.

This chain links TRBV28 with TRBJ2-4; D might be TRBD2 (5 bases). The V end was cut by 6 bases, the J end by 3 bases, with 15 bases between. Germline V gives CDR1 MDHEN, CDR2 SYDVKM. This CDR3 is built from 15 residues. The CDR3 coding sequence is TGTGCCAGCAGGAAATATATCGGAGGCAAAAACATTCAGTACTTC. It codes for CASRKYIGGKNIQYF.

This chain connects TRBV14 to TRBJ2-4; D is possibly TRBD1 or TRBD2 (5 bases each). V lost 1 base to trimming and J lost 11 bases, with 18 bases between them. The CDR3 has 15 residues. CDR1 and CDR2 (germline): SGHDN, FVKESK. The CDR3 nucleotides read TGTGCCAGCAGCCAAGGCGGCACTAGTGGGACCGTTCAGTACTTC. Amino acid sequence: CASSQGGTSGTVQYF.

This chain connects TRBV28 to TRBJ2-1, with D tentatively TRBD2 (7 bases). V was shortened by 7 bases and J by 1 base, with 23 bases between the two germline ends. Germline CDR1 is MDHEN and CDR2 is SYDVKM. This CDR3 spans 18 amino acids. CDR3 loop: CASTSPGAAGPSYNEQFF. CDR3 sequence (DNA): TGTGCCAGCACCTCCCCGGGGGCAGCGGGACCGTCCTACAATGAGCAGTTCTTC.

This rearrangement joins TRBV28 to TRBJ1-5; D is unclear. Germline-derived CDR1 and CDR2 are MDHEN and SYDVKM. Trimming removed 6 bases from V and 6 bases from J, with 24 bases in between. The CDR3 is made up of 17 amino acids. The CDR3 loop reads CASSPAASSLVGQPQHF. DNA of the CDR3: TGTGCCAGCAGCCCTGCCGCCTCGAGCCTAGTAGGTCAGCCCCAGCATTTT.

The chain recombines TRBV29-1 with TRBJ2-2; D call uncertain. Germline V gene sequence: CDR1 SQVTM, CDR2 ANQGSEA. The germline V and J ends were trimmed by 4 bases and 8 bases, with 11 bases remaining between them. This CDR3 has 12 amino acids. The CDR3 loop reads CSVGDWGGELFF. Here the CDR3 DNA reads TGCAGCGTTGGGGATTGGGGAGGGGAGCTGTTTTTT.

The chain is built from TRBV11-2 and TRBJ1-6; D possibly corresponds to TRBD1 (5 bases). Germline lookup yields CDR1 SGHAT and CDR2 FQNNGV. The CDR3 loop spans 15 amino acids. Trimming cost V 5 bases and J 9 bases, with 17 bases left between them. Written as DNA, the CDR3 is TGTGCCAGCAGCCCCGGTCTGGGGGTGGGTTCACCCCTCCACTTT. Protein product: CASSPGLGVGSPLHF.

The rearrangement links TRBV5-1 to TRBJ2-3; D ambiguous. V was pared by 0 bases and J by 6 bases, with 14 bases between. Germline V gene lookup returns CDR1 SGHRS and CDR2 YFSETQ. The CDR3 totals 15 residues. The CDR3 loop is CASSLATLPMDTQYF. The CDR3 DNA reads as TGCGCCAGCAGCTTGGCCACACTACCTATGGATACGCAGTATTTT.

V gene TRBV19 combines with J gene TRBJ2-1; TRBD1 might be the D (6 bases). CDR1 is LNHDA, CDR2 SQIVND, per germline (reference sequence). This CDR3 region has 14 residues. Trimming took 6 bases from V and 5 from J, leaving 14 bases between them. CDR3 region: CASSLLRTDNEQFF. In nucleotides, the CDR3 is TGTGCCAGTAGCCTCCTTCGGACAGACAATGAGCAGTTCTTC.

The chain uses TRBV5-1 and TRBJ1-4, with 10 bases identical to TRBD1. This CDR3 spans 16 amino acids. V gave up 4 bases and J gave up 7 bases; unmatched junction bases: 10. The germline gives CDR1 SGHRS, CDR2 YFSETQ. CDR3: CASSRDPGTGVEKLFF. In nucleotides, the CDR3 is TGCGCCAGCAGCCGCGACCCCGGGACAGGGGTTGAAAAACTGTTTTTT.

This clone has just one count. V is TRBV4-3 and J is TRBJ1-4; unclear D gene. V lost 0 bases to trimming and J lost 12 bases, with 8 bases between them. Germline CDR1 LGHNA, CDR2 YSLEER. There are 12 residues in the CDR3. CDR3 in DNA: TGCGCCAGCAGCCAAGATGGCGTGGAACTGTTTTTT. Protein: CASSQDGVELFF.

The J gene is TRBJ2-3, the V gene TRBV28; D remains ambiguous. With 3 bases removed from V and 0 bases from J, the gap between germline ends came to 10 bases. Germline CDR1 is MDHEN and CDR2 is SYDVKM. The CDR3 sequence is 15 residues long. The CDR3 loop reads CASSFGLTSTDTQYF. The CDR3 DNA reads TGTGCCAGCAGTTTTGGCTTAACTAGCACAGATACGCAGTATTTT.

This clone was detected only once. The chain has TRBV5-1 and TRBJ2-7, with 12 bases matching TRBD2. Germline V gene lookup returns CDR1 SGHRS and CDR2 YFSETQ. The CDR3 contains 15 residues. The V and J ends lost 4 bases and 2 bases, in that order; junction bases with no gene match: 4. The CDR3 protein is CASSEWTSGAYEQYF. Written as DNA, the CDR3 is TGCGCCAGCAGCGAATGGACTAGCGGGGCCTACGAGCAGTACTTC.

The J gene is TRBJ1-2, the V gene TRBV2; 7 bases fit TRBD1. Germline loops: CDR1 SNHLY, CDR2 FYNNEI. This CDR3 is 13 amino acids long. Unmatched junction bases numbered 2, after V lost 3 bases and J lost 4 bases. The CDR3 sequence: CASSDRQGYGYTF. The CDR3 region has the DNA TGTGCCAGCAGTGACCGACAGGGCTATGGCTACACCTTC.

This chain connects TRBV2 to TRBJ2-7; 9 bases line up with TRBD1. V dropped 5 bases and J dropped 3; count of bases not matched to a gene: 5. CDR3 length: 14 residues. CDR1 and CDR2 from the germline V gene are SNHLY and FYNNEI. CDR3 region: CASSLQGAYYEQYF. CDR3 coding DNA: TGTGCCAGCAGTTTACAGGGGGCTTACTACGAGCAGTACTTC.

The chain couples TRBV4-2 to TRBJ2-1; unclear D gene. CDR1 is LGHNA, CDR2 YNFKEQ, per germline. The V gene lost 4 bases and the J gene lost 6 bases, with 13 bases spanning the gap. CDR3 size: 14 residues. CDR3 coding DNA: TGTGCCAGCAGCCCCCGGGTAGTTGGCAATGAGCAGTTCTTC. Translated: CASSPRVVGNEQFF.

This sequence joins TRBV5-1 and TRBJ2-2; D possibly corresponds to TRBD1 (6 bases). V was shortened by 4 bases and J by 7 bases, with 11 bases between the two germline ends. The CDR3 loop spans 13 amino acids. Germline values: CDR1 SGHRS, CDR2 YFSETQ. The CDR3 nucleotides are TGCGCCAGCAGCACCGCACAGGGCGGGGAGCTGTTTTTT. As protein: CASSTAQGGELFF.

J is TRBJ2-2 and V is TRBV4-3; no reliable D call. The CDR3 is 15 amino acids. Between the trimmed V and J ends, which lost 2 bases and 1 base, there was a span of 8 bases. Germline assignment: CDR1 LGHNA and CDR2 YSLEER. This CDR3 is CASSQLRQNTGELFF. The CDR3 bases are TGCGCCAGCAGCCAATTAAGACAGAACACCGGGGAGCTGTTTTTT.

The chain carries TRBV5-1 and TRBJ2-1, with TRBD1 matching over 8 bases. Germline V lookup: CDR1 SGHRS, CDR2 YFSETQ. V trimming: 2 bases; J trimming: 2 bases; junction bases outside the gene matches: 6. The CDR3 consists of 16 residues. The CDR3 DNA is TGCGCCAGCAGCTTCCGACAGGGGTTTCCCTACAATGAGCAGTTCTTC. Translated: CASSFRQGFPYNEQFF.